Reported below is one T cell receptor (beta chain). The antigen is undetermined. Data came from immunoSEQ multiplex PCR; TCRdb stores just in-frame clones and leaves some out. This table holds 350,000 to 400,000 clones, over 75% found once. Noted treatment: around 19 received Ad26.COV2.S at low or high dose, single or two shots; a few received placebo; per-sample allocation not given. Sampling took place 63 days after the first vaccine or placebo injection. This entry is derived from a study of Ad26.COV2.S vaccination and SARS-CoV-2 variants. Study outcomes and limitations: Breadth measured for non-spike TCRs was similar across vaccine and placebo recipients. Assessments of TCR breadth and depth may have underestimated the total T cell responses.

Germline V gene lookup returns CDR1 SGHRS and CDR2 YFSETQ. This CDR3 is built from 16 residues. V dropped 4 bases and J dropped 6; count of bases not matched to a gene: 5. The TCR originated in a person between 18 and 65 years old who received the Ad26.COV2.S COVID-19 vaccine or a placebo. The chain has TRBV5-1 and TRBJ2-2; 14 nucleotides match TRBD2. The starting material was peripheral blood, obtained in a trial of Ad26.COV2.S vaccine versus placebo. This chain's CDR3 is CASSMGLAGVPGELFF. The CDR3 DNA is TGCGCCAGCAGCATGGGACTAGCGGGAGTTCCCGGGGAGCTGTTTTTT. Variable domain in full (rest from reference TRBV5-1 and TRBJ2-2): KAGVTQTPRYLIKTRGQQVTLSCSPISGHRSVSWYQQTPGQGLQFLFEYFSETQRNKGNFPGRFSGRQFSNSRSEMNVSTLELGDSALYLCASSMGLAGVPGELFFGEGSRLTVL.